A single sample is the source of the 27 T cell receptor beta chains below, sequenced in a study of T cell responses to AZD1222 COVID-19 vaccine. Clones were sequenced by immunoSEQ multiplex PCR, and TCRdb holds only the in-frame ones, with some missing. Among tens of thousands of clones listed, 88% were seen once. The specimen comprised peripheral blood, sampled on day 0 of AZD1222 vaccination. The receptors here all came from an adult in good health.

This clone has more than one count but fewer than ten. This chain connects TRBV30 to TRBJ2-7; possibly TRBD1 for D (5 bases). The CDR3 runs 13 residues. Trimming removed 2 bases from V and 3 bases from J, with 11 bases in between. Germline CDR1 reads GTSNPN; CDR2 reads SVGIG (reference sequence). The CDR3 loop reads CAWSRQIGYEQYF. In nucleotides, the CDR3 is TGTGCCTGGAGTCGACAGATCGGCTACGAGCAGTACTTC.

This chain joins TRBV19 and TRBJ2-1; tentatively, D is TRBD1 (6 bases). The germline CDR1 and CDR2 sequences are LNHDA and SQIVND (reference sequence). Trimming took 5 bases from V and 5 from J, leaving 19 bases between them. The CDR3 consists of 16 residues. The CDR3, as DNA: TGTGCCAGTAGTTCGACGACAGGCCCCCCGGACAATGAGCAGTTCTTC. It translates to CASSSTTGPPDNEQFF.

The rearrangement joins TRBV28 to TRBJ2-4; TRBD2 is a possible D gene (6 bases). The V gene lost 2 bases and the J gene lost 9 bases, with 23 bases spanning the gap. The CDR3 covers 17 residues. CDR1 is MDHEN, CDR2 SYDVKM, per germline. CDR3 DNA: TGTGCCAGCAGTTTACCCCAAAGTGGAGGGGTGGTGAGCATTCAGTACTTC. It is translated as CASSLPQSGGVVSIQYF.

This clone was picked up a small number of times. The rearrangement joins TRBV6-5 to TRBJ2-7; 10 nucleotides align to TRBD1. The germline V gene encodes CDR1 MNHEY and CDR2 SVGAGI. Germline trimming cut 6 bases from V and 3 bases from J; bases unmatched to any gene: 2. CDR3 length: 13 amino acids. CDR3 sequence reads: CASSRDRGYEQYF. In DNA, the CDR3 is TGTGCCAGCAGCCGGGACAGGGGCTACGAGCAGTACTTC.

The table lists this clone with a few counts. J is TRBJ1-6 and V is TRBV10-3, with unresolved D. Germline loops: CDR1 ENHRY, CDR2 SYGVKD. V was trimmed by 3 bases and J by 8 bases, leaving 5 bases between them. This CDR3 has 12 amino acids. CDR3 nucleotide sequence: TGTGCCATCAGTGAAGCGGATTCACCCCTCCACTTT. This sequence encodes CAISEADSPLHF.

The chain joins TRBV29-1 to TRBJ2-7; maybe TRBD2 (6 bases). Germline V gives CDR1 SQVTM, CDR2 ANQGSEA. The CDR3 is made up of 13 amino acids. Trimming took off 4 bases at V and 3 bases at J, with 13 bases between the two ends. CDR3 DNA: TGCAGCGTTGTGTTTTTGGGGGGCTACGAGCAGTACTTC. Protein: CSVVFLGGYEQYF.

The J gene is TRBJ2-1, the V gene TRBV24-1; D gene uncertain. The CDR3 consists of 15 residues. Germline CDR1 is KGHDR and CDR2 is SFDVKD. Trimming pared 5 bases from V and 0 bases from J, leaving 10 bases between. This CDR3 reads CATSGPSGSYNEQFF. CDR3 in DNA: TGTGCCACCAGTGGACCGTCCGGCTCCTACAATGAGCAGTTCTTC.

The V gene is TRBV5-6, the J gene TRBJ1-4; 9 bases are a match to TRBD1. The CDR3 runs to 18 residues. J was trimmed by 6 bases and V by 3 bases; bases with no gene match: 15. Per germline, CDR1 SGHDT and CDR2 YYEEEE. The CDR3 protein is CASSSTVPLQGADEKLFF. CDR3 nucleotides: TGTGCCAGCAGCTCAACCGTGCCCCTACAGGGGGCGGATGAAAAACTGTTTTTT.

The gene calls are TRBV7-6 and TRBJ2-5, with TRBD2 matching 11 bases. The ends lost 6 bases at V and 1 base at J; junction bases unmatched: 4. This CDR3 spans 15 amino acids. Germline V gene sequence: CDR1 SGHVS, CDR2 FNYEAQ. The CDR3 sequence is CASSLLAGGQETQYF. The CDR3 DNA is TGTGCCAGCAGTTTGCTAGCGGGAGGCCAAGAGACCCAGTACTTC.

The gene calls are TRBV19 and TRBJ1-2; TRBD1 agrees at 9 bases. Germline CDR1 LNHDA, CDR2 SQIVND (reference sequence). J was trimmed by 4 bases and V by 4 bases; bases with no gene match: 10. The CDR3 has 16 amino acids. CDR3 DNA: TGTGCCAGTAGTACCCTTCCCACAGGGGGCGCCTATGGCTACACCTTC. Its protein product is CASSTLPTGGAYGYTF.

In its sample, this clone is medium-sized (0.01 to 0.1%). The chain employs TRBV6-1 and TRBJ2-2; possibly TRBD1 or TRBD2 for D (6 bases each). With 2 bases removed from V and 5 bases from J, the gap between germline ends came to 15 bases. In germline, CDR1 is MNHNS, CDR2 SASEGT. CDR3 length: 16 amino acids. CDR3 nucleotides: TGTGCCAGCAGTGAAAGGATAGGGGGGCAGACCGGGGAGCTGTTTTTT. This sequence encodes CASSERIGGQTGELFF.

The V call is TRBV4-1, the J call TRBJ1-5; TRBD1 is a possible D gene (6 bases). Germline V gene data show CDR1 as MGHRA and CDR2 as YSYEKL. The CDR3 totals 15 residues. V was clipped by 0 bases and J by 11 bases, with 17 bases between them. CDR3 residues: CASSQDVVGGGAQHF. CDR3 nucleotides: TGCGCCAGCAGCCAAGATGTTGTTGGGGGCGGGGCCCAGCATTTT.

The V call is TRBV11-2, the J call TRBJ2-7; D unclear. V lost 5 bases to trimming and J lost 1 base, with 18 bases between them. This CDR3 contains 16 residues. CDR1 is SGHAT, CDR2 FQNNGV, per germline. The CDR3 DNA reads as TGTGCCAGCAGCCTCCGGTCAGCGCCGCCTTCCTACGAGCAGTACTTC. Translated: CASSLRSAPPSYEQYF.

This clone has a handful of counts. CDR3 sequence: CASSFLTGTSLETQYF. CDR3 bases: TGTGCCAGCAGTTTCTTGACGGGGACTAGCCTGGAGACCCAGTACTTC. This chain connects TRBV27 to TRBJ2-5, with 9 bases that match TRBD2. CDR1 is MNHEY and CDR2 is SMNVEV in the germline V gene (reference sequence). The ends lost 3 bases at V and 5 bases at J; junction bases unmatched: 10. CDR3 length: 16 residues.

This clone was detected once. The chain links TRBV4-1 to TRBJ1-5, with unresolved D. Germline lookup yields CDR1 MGHRA and CDR2 YSYEKL. The germline V and J ends were trimmed by 1 base and 3 bases, with 13 bases remaining between them. The CDR3 loop spans 16 amino acids. This chain's CDR3 is CASSQVAGKSNQPQHF. The CDR3 DNA reads as TGCGCCAGCAGCCAAGTGGCGGGGAAATCCAATCAGCCCCAGCATTTT.

This clone ranks as medium-sized. The genes are TRBV4-3 and TRBJ1-5; perhaps TRBD1 as D (5 bases). CDR1 LGHNA and CDR2 YSLEER come from the germline V gene. Trimming stripped 5 bases from V and 2 bases from J, with 19 bases between. This CDR3 is built from 17 residues. CDR3 coding DNA: TGCGCCAGCAGCATCAACAGGTTGGGTCCCGGCAATCAGCCCCAGCATTTT. Its protein is CASSINRLGPGNQPQHF.

The rearrangement joins TRBV5-4 to TRBJ2-7; 10 bases map to TRBD1. The CDR3 is made up of 15 amino acids. Trimming removed 4 bases from V and 3 bases from J; junction bases left unmatched: 7. Germline V gives CDR1 SGHNT, CDR2 YYREEE (reference sequence). CDR3 amino acids: CASSRGGQGYYEQYF. DNA of the CDR3: TGTGCCAGCAGCCGGGGGGGACAGGGGTACTACGAGCAGTACTTC.

This rearrangement joins TRBV5-1 to TRBJ1-4; possibly TRBD1 for D (5 bases). Trimming removed 0 bases from V and 7 bases from J, with 7 bases in between. Germline V CDR1 and CDR2: SGHRS, YFSETQ. The CDR3 runs to 13 residues. The CDR3 spells CASSLAGSEKLFF. The CDR3 region has the DNA TGCGCCAGCAGCTTGGCAGGGAGTGAAAAACTGTTTTTT. Using reference TRBV5-1 and TRBJ1-4 for the parts outside the CDR3, the full variable domain is KAGVTQTPRYLIKTRGQQVTLSCSPISGHRSVSWYQQTPGQGLQFLFEYFSETQRNKGNFPGRFSGRQFSNSRSEMNVSTLELGDSALYLCASSLAGSEKLFFGSGTQLSVL.

The rearrangement links TRBV13 to TRBJ2-1; D is undetermined. Per germline, CDR1 PRHDT and CDR2 FYEKMQ (reference sequence). The CDR3 sequence is 15 residues long. Deletions cut 7 bases from V and 0 bases from J, with 13 bases between. CDR3 amino acids: CASTRYGDSYNEQFF. The CDR3 DNA is TGTGCCAGCACAAGGTACGGAGACTCCTACAATGAGCAGTTCTTC.

The chain is built from TRBV5-1 and TRBJ2-1, with D unclear. V was cut by 1 base and J by 9 bases, with 14 bases left in between. The CDR3 is 14 amino acids. Germline values: CDR1 SGHRS, CDR2 YFSETQ. The DNA for the CDR3 is TGCGCCAGCAGCTTGTGGTCCGGCGAACTTGAGCAGTTCTTC. This translates into CASSLWSGELEQFF.

As to this clone: Other DNA sequences from this sample encode an identical CDR3 as well. The chain carries TRBV12-3 or TRBV12-4 and TRBJ2-5, with D perhaps TRBD1 (5 bases). The CDR3 spans 13 residues. V lost 1 base and J lost 5, with 8 bases in between. CDR3: CASSLGGTETQYF. The CDR3 bases are TGTGCCAGCAGTTTAGGGGGCACGGAGACCCAGTACTTC.

The chain couples TRBV3-1 (or the pseudogene TRBV3-2) to TRBJ1-2, with 9 bases matching TRBD1. The CDR3 has 14 residues. Germline-derived CDR1 and CDR2 are LGHDT and YNNKEL (reference sequence). Trimming took 3 bases from V and 7 from J; bases not matched to a gene: 6. The CDR3 region is CASSQPGQGRGYTF. CDR3 coding DNA: TGTGCCAGCAGCCAGCCGGGACAGGGACGTGGCTACACCTTC.

J is TRBJ2-7 and V is TRBV6-5; D is possibly TRBD1 (6 bases). CDR1 is MNHEY, CDR2 SVGAGI, per germline. V was shortened by 7 bases and J by 3 bases, with 13 bases between the two germline ends. This CDR3 region has 13 residues. The chain's CDR3 is CASIGQRNYEQYF. The CDR3, as DNA: TGTGCCAGCATCGGACAGCGTAACTACGAGCAGTACTTC.

CDR3 amino acids: CASSTQGKVTEAFF. The CDR3 DNA reads TGCGCCAGCTCCACACAGGGTAAGGTCACTGAAGCTTTCTTT. The chain joins TRBV10-2 to TRBJ1-1; possibly TRBD1 for D (6 bases). V was shortened by 8 bases and J by 4 bases, with 17 bases between the two germline ends. There are 14 residues in the CDR3. CDR1 and CDR2 from the germline V gene are WSHSY and SAAADI.

This clone was detected once. The V gene is TRBV7-6, the J gene TRBJ2-7; 10 positions agree with TRBD2. Germline V CDR1 and CDR2: SGHVS, FNYEAQ. The J segment lost 3 bases and the V segment lost 1 base, leaving 12 bases of the junction unmatched. The CDR3 spans 18 residues. The CDR3 region has the DNA TGTGCCAGCAGCTTAGAGGCTAGCGGGAGCATCTCTGACTACGAGCAGTACTTC. Translated, it gives CASSLEASGSISDYEQYF.

The sample holds one count of this clone. CDR3 nucleotides: TGTGCCAGCAGTGTAACAGGGGCGACCGGGGAGCTGTTTTTT. Its protein is CASSVTGATGELFF. The chain joins TRBV2 to TRBJ2-2; 7 nucleotides agree with TRBD1. This CDR3 has 14 residues. Germline V gene data show CDR1 as SNHLY and CDR2 as FYNNEI. V lost 4 bases and J lost 5; bases outside the gene matches: 4. Based on the CDR3 plus reference TRBV2 and TRBJ2-2, the full variable domain is EPEVTQTPSHQVTQMGQEVILRCVPISNHLYFYWYRQILGQKVEFLVSFYNNEISEKSEIFDDQFSVERPDGSNFTLKIRSTKLEDSAMYFCASSVTGATGELFFGEGSRLTVL.

J is TRBJ2-5 and V is TRBV7-2; D unclear. This CDR3 contains 13 residues. Germline lookup yields CDR1 SGHTA and CDR2 FQGNSA. Trimming stripped 1 base from V and 1 base from J, with 4 bases between. CDR3 sequence reads: CASSLGVQETQYF. CDR3 DNA sequence: TGTGCCAGCAGCTTAGGAGTCCAAGAGACCCAGTACTTC.